What follows are 18 T cell receptor beta chains derived from one specimen sequenced in a study of cytomegalovirus exposure and HLA in healthy donors (dated by TCRdb to between 2016 and 2019). Preparation of the library involved the immunoSEQ multiplex PCR assay. The table comes from immuneACCESS by way of TCRdb, which keeps in-frame sequences with V and J called. Part of the clones is missing from these tables; in studies checked, under half for an unresolved V gene and the rest for unknown reasons. In this sample the table shows under 200,000 clones, roughly nine tenths of which occur a single time. Roughly 5.7% of the sample is held by the ten biggest clonotypes. The sequencing input was PBMCs. All receptors come from a woman younger than 45 in good health and CMV-seronegative.

DNA for the CDR3: TGTGCCAGCAGCCCCTGGACTAGCGGGGGCCGTATCTACGAGCAGTACTTC. This codes for CASSPWTSGGRIYEQYF. The gene calls are TRBV4-2 and TRBJ2-7; 13 bases match TRBD2. Germline V gene data show CDR1 as LGHNA and CDR2 as YNFKEQ. This CDR3 is built from 17 residues. The V gene end was trimmed by 4 bases and the J gene end by 3 bases; junction bases not matched to a gene: 9.

The J gene is TRBJ1-1, the V gene TRBV7-8; 10 bases line up with TRBD1. From germline, CDR1 is SGHVS and CDR2 FQNEAQ. The CDR3 has 14 residues. The J segment lost 5 bases and the V segment lost 1 base, leaving 1 base of the junction unmatched. The CDR3 DNA reads TGTGCCAGCAGCTTAGGGGGACAGGGGACTGAAGCTTTCTTT. Protein sequence: CASSLGGQGTEAFF.

This chain uses TRBV5-1 with TRBJ2-7; the D is unclear. V was cut by 2 bases and J by 2 bases, with 8 bases left in between. This CDR3 is 13 amino acids long. CDR1 and CDR2 from the germline V gene are SGHRS and YFSETQ. CDR3 coding DNA: TGCGCCAGCAGCTTCGGCCAGACCTACGAGCAGTACTTC. It encodes CASSFGQTYEQYF.

CDR3 loop: CASSESFSYEQYF. As DNA, the CDR3 is TGCGCCAGCAGTGAGTCGTTTAGCTACGAGCAGTACTTC. This rearrangement joins TRBV10-2 to TRBJ2-7; the D is unclear. The germline gives CDR1 WSHSY, CDR2 SAAADI. The CDR3 is made up of 13 amino acids. V lost 0 bases, J lost 3 bases, and 6 bases lay in between.

V usage is TRBV6-6 and J usage is TRBJ1-1, with 7 nucleotides matching TRBD1. In germline, CDR1 is MNHNY, CDR2 SVGAGI (reference sequence). V lost 6 bases, J lost 3 bases, and 7 bases stayed unmatched. This CDR3 has 14 amino acids. The CDR3 is CASRDRQGYTEAFF. For the CDR3, the DNA is TGTGCCAGCAGAGACCGACAGGGATACACTGAAGCTTTCTTT.

V and J are TRBV27 and TRBJ2-3; 8 positions agree with TRBD2. In germline, CDR1 is MNHEY, CDR2 SMNVEV (reference sequence). The J segment lost 1 base and the V segment lost 5 bases, leaving 8 bases of the junction unmatched. The CDR3 has 16 residues. CDR3 DNA sequence: TGTGCCAGCAGTCCATTGGGACTAGAGGGCACAGATACGCAGTATTTT. Its translation is CASSPLGLEGTDTQYF.

The V and J genes are TRBV7-9 and TRBJ2-3; 8 bases are shared with TRBD1. Germline-derived CDR1 and CDR2 are SEHNR and FQNEAQ (reference sequence). J gave up 6 bases and V 4 bases, and 21 bases lay outside the gene matches. This CDR3 comprises 19 residues. As DNA, the CDR3 is TGTGCCAGCAGCTCCACCGGACAGGGCTTCTCTCGATCCTATGATACGCAGTATTTT. Translation gives CASSSTGQGFSRSYDTQYF. The whole variable domain, remainder taken from reference TRBV7-9 and TRBJ2-3, is DTGVSQNPRHKITKRGQNVTFRCDPISEHNRLYWYRQTLGQGPEFLTYFQNEAQLEKSRLLSDRFSAERPKGSFSTLEIQRTEQGDSAMYLCASSSTGQGFSRSYDTQYFGPGTRLTVL.

The chain recombines TRBV7-9 with TRBJ1-2; D not resolved. V was trimmed by 3 bases and J by 2 bases, leaving 7 bases between them. Germline assignment: CDR1 SEHNR and CDR2 FQNEAQ (reference sequence). The CDR3 loop spans 13 amino acids. The CDR3 DNA reads as TGTGCCAGCAGCTTGTCGGACAACTATGGCTACACCTTC. Translated, it gives CASSLSDNYGYTF.

This sequence joins TRBV27 and TRBJ2-1; 9 bases are a match to TRBD2. CDR1 is MNHEY and CDR2 is SMNVEV in the germline V gene (reference sequence). The CDR3 runs to 16 residues. Trimming took 6 bases from V and 8 from J; bases not matched to a gene: 14. This CDR3 reads CASRQAGLAGRDEQFF. The DNA of the CDR3 is TGTGCCAGCAGACAGGCGGGACTAGCCGGTCGCGATGAGCAGTTCTTC.

CDR3 sequence: CASSSSDRVGLGDYGYTF. The CDR3 DNA sequence: TGTGCCAGCAGTTCAAGCGATCGCGTGGGTCTCGGAGACTATGGCTACACCTTC. This rearrangement joins TRBV27 to TRBJ1-2; D is ambiguous. The V end lost 4 bases, the J end lost 3 bases, and 24 bases lay between the germline ends. CDR1 and CDR2 (germline): MNHEY, SMNVEV (reference sequence). The CDR3 contains 18 residues.

In its sample, this clone was seen a few times. The V gene is TRBV7-3, the J gene TRBJ2-5; 10 bases match TRBD2. The J segment lost 5 bases and the V segment lost 5 bases, leaving 11 bases of the junction unmatched. The CDR3 loop spans 16 amino acids. In germline, CDR1 is SGHTA, CDR2 FQGTGA. CDR3 DNA sequence: TGTGCCAGCAGCATAGGATCTAGCGGGGGAGGGGAGACCCAGTACTTC. It translates to CASSIGSSGGGETQYF. The variable domain in full, completed from reference TRBV7-3 and TRBJ2-5, reads GAGVSQTPSNKVTEKGKYVELRCDPISGHTALYWYRQSLGQGPEFLIYFQGTGAADDSGLPNDRFFAVRPEGSVSTLKIQRTERGDSAVYLCASSIGSSGGGETQYFGPGTRLLVL.

This sequence joins TRBV29-1 and TRBJ2-2; unclear D gene. The CDR3 runs 12 residues. The germline V and J ends were trimmed by 7 bases and 4 bases, with 10 bases remaining between them. The germline V gene has CDR1 SQVTM and CDR2 ANQGSEA. The CDR3 nucleotides are TGCAGCGCCCTCGACACCACCGGGGAGCTGTTTTTT. It specifies CSALDTTGELFF.

The V and J genes are TRBV5-1 and TRBJ2-1; 13 nucleotides line up with TRBD2. Looked up from germline, CDR1 is SGHRS and CDR2 is YFSETQ. V was pared by 4 bases and J by 5 bases, with 6 bases of the junction left unmatched. The length of the CDR3 is 16 residues. CDR3 nucleotide sequence: TGCGCCAGCAGCCCGGAAACTAGCGGGAGGGACAATGAGCAGTTCTTC. Translating gives CASSPETSGRDNEQFF.

The chain is built from TRBV7-9 and TRBJ2-7, with D tentatively TRBD1 (5 bases). The CDR3 is 14 residues long. V was trimmed by 5 bases and J by 4 bases, leaving 15 bases between them. Germline-derived CDR1 and CDR2 are SEHNR and FQNEAQ (reference sequence). CDR3 in amino acids: CASSPSGQVYEQYF. CDR3 DNA sequence: TGTGCCAGCAGCCCCTCCGGACAAGTTTACGAGCAGTACTTC.

The rearrangement joins TRBV27 to TRBJ2-1; D remains ambiguous. V was clipped by 6 bases and J by 0 bases, with 6 bases between them. CDR1 MNHEY and CDR2 SMNVEV come from the germline V gene (reference sequence). CDR3 size: 13 residues. CDR3 region: CASSLGSYNEQFF. In DNA form, the CDR3 reads TGTGCCAGCAGCTTGGGCTCCTACAATGAGCAGTTCTTC.

The chain joins TRBV6-5 to TRBJ1-2; 7 bases line up with TRBD1. Unmatched junction bases numbered 12, after V lost 6 bases and J lost 8 bases. Germline assignment: CDR1 MNHEY and CDR2 SVGAGI. The CDR3 loop spans 14 amino acids. CDR3 residues: CASSPTTGAAGYTF. Written as DNA, the CDR3 is TGTGCCAGCAGCCCCACCACAGGGGCGGCGGGCTACACCTTC.

The V and J genes are TRBV4-1 and TRBJ2-7, with 11 bases matching TRBD2. In germline, CDR1 is MGHRA, CDR2 YSYEKL. V lost 1 base and J lost 3; bases outside the gene matches: 2. The CDR3 loop spans 15 amino acids. CDR3 nucleotides: TGCGCCAGCAGCCAAGGACTAGCGGGGCTCTACGAGCAGTACTTC. It specifies CASSQGLAGLYEQYF.

The chain carries TRBV18 and TRBJ1-5; D ambiguous. Germline V gene lookup returns CDR1 KGHSH and CDR2 LQKENI. The CDR3 extends over 14 amino acids. V was pared by 3 bases and J by 5 bases, with 11 bases between. The CDR3 DNA reads as TGTGCCAGCTCACCTTTTGGCGGAGATCAGCCCCAGCATTTT. Translated, it gives CASSPFGGDQPQHF.